One TCR beta chain is described in this entry. No antigen is known for it. At one boundary the junction diverges from the germline segment, which might be a read error. The germline V gene (reference sequence) sets CDR1 to SSHAT and CDR2 to FNYEAQ. Including cysteine and phenylalanine, the CDR3 has 16 amino acids. Just CDR3 DNA is preserved here, 48 bases in frame from base 1. Using the deep immunoSEQ assay, multiplex PCR amplified TCR CDR3 regions from genomic DNA. Genomic DNA extracted from each cell subset was distributed evenly over all wells of several immunoSEQ 96-well plates, and each plate served as one replicate. For sorted subsets, 150 to 200 ng genomic DNA, equal to tens of thousands of T cell genomes, was loaded into each replicate PCR. Purified libraries were quantified with a Qubit 3.0 fluorometer, sized on a Bioanalyzer 2100, and re-quantified with the KAPA Library Quantification kit. Every immunoSEQ 96-well plate was sequenced on a separate single-read 150-cycle Illumina NextSeq 550 flow cell. For the original study's pipeline: Because the immunoSEQ output included only junctional sequences and no quality scores, the filtering could not be the same as the filtering used for full-length reads. Sequences were annotated with PyIR, a Python wrapper for IgBLAST v1.9, using IMGT germline references to assign V/J genes and CDR3. Reads were removed for weak V/J assignments (E-value above 1e-6), missing CDR3, stop codons, out-of-frame junctions, or ambiguous translated residues. A V3J clonotype was defined by an identical inferred V gene, J gene, and CDR3 amino acid sequence. Percentage overlap between repertoires was computed as shared unique clonotypes divided by the size of the smaller repertoire. Repertoire richness was assessed with RTK rarefaction, the Chao1 estimator, and Recon v2.1 estimates of unobserved clonotypes. OLGA was used to compute generation probabilities for all TCRbeta clonotypes that the gDNA method yielded from several donors. TCRdb obtained this table from immuneACCESS and retained in-frame rearrangements with V and J assigned. These tables miss some clones; where compared with another copy, unresolved V genes account for less than half of the shortfall, and the remainder is unexplained. Clonal size and the V and J genes are those of that table, whereas D and trimming came from the DNA. The sample table contains millions of clones; only one count was recorded for 85% to 95% of them. The ten biggest clones cover roughly 1.1% of the sample.

The data are from a study of shared clonotypes between healthy human individuals (dated by TCRdb to about 2020). At the level of the whole study: The cohort included three men and a couple of women between 18 and 49 years of age. Libraries were prepared and TCR repertoires were sequenced by different laboratories using diverse techniques, in order to increase sequencing depth and limit assay-specific biases. Per donor, three plates each were used for CD4 naive and CD4 memory, two for CD8 naive, and one for CD8 memory. Blood TCR repertoires of roughly five healthy adults were deeply sequenced to estimate repertoire size and the extent of clonotype sharing between individuals. Per donor, leukapheresis produced somewhere between about 0.9 and 9.5 billion PBMCs.

Findings and caveats that apply to the study as a whole: Across four donors, about 5% of naive CD4, roughly 3.8% of naive CD8, about 2.3% of memory CD4, and under 0.45% of memory CD8 clonotypes were shared. Compared with non-shared clonotypes, clonotypes shared by all four sorted-subset donors had higher generation probabilities. Pairwise subsampling led to the expectation that sequencing depth would affect the degree of clonotype sharing among donors. The small number of donors limited the genetic and exposure-history diversity represented. Sampling was restricted to blood, and TCR repertoires in tissues likely differ from the TCR repertoires found in blood. Incomplete sequencing was indicated by rarefaction of sorted-subset datasets, despite the large sequencing depth. Estimated clonotype richness was generally larger for naive than for memory subsets.

CD8 naive samples consisted of CD45RO-negative cells that were positively selected for CCR7, yielding a CD45RA+CCR7+ population without TemRA cells. The donors were healthy, HIV-negative adults who had no recently reported acute infections or vaccinations. Only Caucasian adults living in Nashville, Tennessee, USA were represented among the donors. Blood was obtained by leukapheresis, after which PBMCs were separated by Ficoll-Histopaque density gradient centrifugation and cryopreserved in liquid nitrogen vapor phase. Purity and quantity of every magnetically sorted T cell population were checked by analytical flow cytometry. From each sorted fraction, genomic DNA was isolated and quantified by UV absorbance on a Nanodrop 2000c.

This TCR was sampled from a man between 18 and 29 years old in good health. The sequence links TRBV7-7 to TRBJ2-3; TRBD2 agrees with 15 junctional bases. Sequencing used naive CD8+ T cells sorted from blood. In the paper's terms, the cell subset or site label means: CD45RA+CCR7+. Read as DNA, the sequence is TGTGCTAGCAGCCCGGGACTAGCGGGAGGATCAGATACGCAGTATTTT. The resulting protein is CASSPGLAGGSDTQYF.